The next 8 T cell receptor beta chains were all read from a single sample in a study of type 1 and type 2 diabetes patients. PCR was run on genomic DNA. A primer set of 30 forward and 13 reverse primers amplified the CDR3. TCRdb re-called the multiplex PCR reads through MiXCR, storing one row per CDR3 protein. The data hold 270,000 or so distinct CDR3 sequences, with more than 45% observed a single time. The sequencing input was peripheral blood mononuclear cells (PBMCs). The receptors derive from a man between 18 and 29 years old with type 2 diabetes.

This clonotype was recorded a few times. This rearrangement joins TRBV19 to TRBJ1-1; the D gene is possibly TRBD1 (5 bases). Germline loops: CDR1 LNHDA, CDR2 SQIVND (reference sequence). The CDR3 has 18 amino acids. The V and J ends lost 3 bases and 1 base respectively, with 21 bases between them. CDR3 DNA: TGTGCCAGTAGTATTTATTTCTTTTGGCAGGGAACGAACACTGAAGCTTTCTTT. It yields the protein CASSIYFFWQGTNTEAFF.

There are many counts of this clonotype. The chain joins TRBV25-1 to TRBJ1-1; 8 nucleotides agree with TRBD1. Trimming removed 3 bases from V and 1 base from J; junction bases left unmatched: 13. This CDR3 comprises 18 residues. From germline, CDR1 is MGHDK and CDR2 SYGVNS. DNA of the CDR3: TGTGCCAGCAGTGAGGACGCGGGACAGGTCCCAACGAACACTGAAGCTTTCTTT. It yields the protein CASSEDAGQVPTNTEAFF. The variable domain in full, with the rest retrieved from reference TRBV25-1 and TRBJ1-1, is EADIYQTPRYLVIGTGKKITLECSQTMGHDKMYWYQQDPGMELHLIHYSYGVNSTEKGDLSSESTVSRIRTEHFPLTLESARPSHTSQYLCASSEDAGQVPTNTEAFFGQGTRLTVV.

The rearrangement uses TRBV2 and TRBJ2-7; D gene ambiguous. CDR1 is SNHLY and CDR2 is FYNNEI in the germline V gene. The CDR3 spans 12 residues. Trimming cost V 7 bases and J 1 base, with 8 bases left between them. As DNA, the CDR3 is TGTGCCAGCAACGTCGGATCCTACGAGCAGTACTTC. Translating gives CASNVGSYEQYF.

This clonotype was seen many times. V usage is TRBV10-1 and J usage is TRBJ1-2, with D unresolved. Germline CDR1 is WNHNN and CDR2 is SYGVQD (reference sequence). Deletions cut 5 bases from V and 3 bases from J, with 10 bases between. This CDR3 comprises 13 residues. The CDR3 bases are TGCGCCAGCAGTCTAGACACCGACTATGGCTACACCTTC. The encoded protein is CASSLDTDYGYTF.

The sample holds a few counts of this clonotype. This chain uses TRBV10-3 with TRBJ2-7, with D possibly TRBD2 on 5 matching bases. Germline V gene sequence: CDR1 ENHRY, CDR2 SYGVKD. The CDR3 sequence is 14 residues long. Trimming left V 0 bases short and J 6 bases short, with 12 bases between. The CDR3 DNA reads TGTGCCATCAGTGAGTCGGAGGCAGACGGCGAGCAGTACTTC. Its translation: CAISESEADGEQYF.

CDR3 sequence reads: CASSPRSGREIYNEQFF. The CDR3 nucleotides are TGTGCCAGTAGTCCCCGATCCGGGAGGGAAATTTACAATGAGCAGTTCTTC. This chain uses TRBV19 with TRBJ2-1, with 8 bases identical to TRBD2. Germline CDR1 is LNHDA and CDR2 is SQIVND (reference sequence). V was clipped by 5 bases and J by 4 bases; unmatched bases: 13. The CDR3 is 17 residues long.

The rearrangement uses TRBV10-3 and TRBJ2-3; the match to TRBD1 covers 7 bases. The ends lost 10 bases at V and 2 bases at J; junction bases unmatched: 9. Per the germline V gene, CDR1 is ENHRY and CDR2 is SYGVKD. There are 14 residues in the CDR3. The CDR3 bases are TGTGCCAGCAGGTACAGGGGATCCACAGATACGCAGTATTTT. It codes for CASRYRGSTDTQYF.

The rearrangement links TRBV12-3 or TRBV12-4 to TRBJ2-2; D tentatively fits TRBD1 or TRBD2 (5 bases each). Trimming left V 5 bases short and J 4 bases short, with 11 bases between. The CDR3 contains 14 residues. CDR3 region: CASSRQTTTGELFF. Written as DNA, the CDR3 is TGTGCCAGCAGTCGACAGACTACCACCGGGGAGCTGTTTTTT.